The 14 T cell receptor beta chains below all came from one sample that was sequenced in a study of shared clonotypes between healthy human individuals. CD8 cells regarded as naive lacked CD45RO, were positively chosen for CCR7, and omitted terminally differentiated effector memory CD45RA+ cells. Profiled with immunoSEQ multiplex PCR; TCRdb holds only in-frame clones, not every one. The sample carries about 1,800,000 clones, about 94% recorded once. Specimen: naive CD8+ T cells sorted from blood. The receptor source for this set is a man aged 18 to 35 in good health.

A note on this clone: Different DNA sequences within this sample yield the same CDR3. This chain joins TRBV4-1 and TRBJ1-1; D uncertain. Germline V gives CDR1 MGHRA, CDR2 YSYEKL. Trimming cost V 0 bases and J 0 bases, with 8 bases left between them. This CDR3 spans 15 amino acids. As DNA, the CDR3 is TGCGCCAGCAGCCAAGAAGGACTCATGAACACTGAAGCTTTCTTT. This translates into CASSQEGLMNTEAFF.

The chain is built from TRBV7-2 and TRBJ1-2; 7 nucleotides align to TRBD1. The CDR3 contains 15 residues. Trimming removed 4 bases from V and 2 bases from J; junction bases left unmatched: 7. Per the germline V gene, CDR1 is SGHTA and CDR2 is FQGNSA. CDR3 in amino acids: CASSSQRQGNYGYTF. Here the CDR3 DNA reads TGTGCCAGCAGCTCCCAACGACAGGGAAACTATGGCTACACCTTC.

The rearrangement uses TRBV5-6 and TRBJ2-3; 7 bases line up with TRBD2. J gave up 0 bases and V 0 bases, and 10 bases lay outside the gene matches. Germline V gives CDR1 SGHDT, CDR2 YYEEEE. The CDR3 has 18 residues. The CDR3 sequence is CASSLGLGDYISTDTQYF. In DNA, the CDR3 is TGTGCCAGCAGCTTGGGTTTGGGGGACTACATAAGCACAGATACGCAGTATTTT.

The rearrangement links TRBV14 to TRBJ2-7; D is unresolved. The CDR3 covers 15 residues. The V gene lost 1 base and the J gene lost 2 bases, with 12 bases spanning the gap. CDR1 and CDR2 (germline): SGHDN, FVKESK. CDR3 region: CASSQGQARTYEQYF. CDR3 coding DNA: TGTGCCAGCAGCCAAGGTCAGGCGCGGACCTACGAGCAGTACTTC. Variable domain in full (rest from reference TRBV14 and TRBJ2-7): EAGVTQFPSHSVIEKGQTVTLRCDPISGHDNLYWYRRVMGKEIKFLLHFVKESKQDESGMPNNRFLAERTGGTYSTLKVQPAELEDSGVYFCASSQGQARTYEQYFGPGTRLTVT.

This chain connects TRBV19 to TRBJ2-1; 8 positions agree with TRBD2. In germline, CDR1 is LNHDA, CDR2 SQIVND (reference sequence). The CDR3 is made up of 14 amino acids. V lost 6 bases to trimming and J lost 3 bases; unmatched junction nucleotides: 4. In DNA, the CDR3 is TGTGCCAGTAGGACGCTAGCGGGCTACAATGAGCAGTTCTTC. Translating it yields CASRTLAGYNEQFF.

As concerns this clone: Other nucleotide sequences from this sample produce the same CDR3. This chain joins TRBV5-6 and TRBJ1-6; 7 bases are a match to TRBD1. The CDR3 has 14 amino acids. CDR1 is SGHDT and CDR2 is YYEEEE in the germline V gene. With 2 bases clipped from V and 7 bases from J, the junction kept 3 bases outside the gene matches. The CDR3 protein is CASSLGGLNSPLHF. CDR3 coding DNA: TGTGCCAGCAGCTTAGGGGGCTTAAATTCACCCCTCCACTTT.

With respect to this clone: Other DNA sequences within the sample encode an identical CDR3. DNA of the CDR3: TGTGCCAGCAGCTTGGGACCAGAGACCCAGTACTTC. Translation: CASSLGPETQYF. This chain links TRBV5-4 with TRBJ2-5, with D unclear. Trimming took off 0 bases at V and 4 bases at J, with 4 bases between the two ends. CDR1 is SGHNT and CDR2 is YYREEE in the germline V gene (reference sequence). The CDR3 is made up of 12 amino acids.

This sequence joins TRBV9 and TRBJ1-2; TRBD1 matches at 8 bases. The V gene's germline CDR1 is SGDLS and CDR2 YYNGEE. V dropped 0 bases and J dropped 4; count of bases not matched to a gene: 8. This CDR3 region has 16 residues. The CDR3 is CASSVGVQGASYGYTF. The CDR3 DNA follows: TGTGCCAGCAGCGTAGGGGTCCAGGGGGCTTCCTATGGCTACACCTTC.

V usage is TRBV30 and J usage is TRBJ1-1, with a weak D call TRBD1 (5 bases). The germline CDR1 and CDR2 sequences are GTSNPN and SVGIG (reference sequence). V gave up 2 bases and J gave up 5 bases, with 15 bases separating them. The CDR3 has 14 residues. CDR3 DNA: TGTGCCTGGAGTCCCGGGGGGTCAGGGACTGAAGCTTTCTTT. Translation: CAWSPGGSGTEAFF.

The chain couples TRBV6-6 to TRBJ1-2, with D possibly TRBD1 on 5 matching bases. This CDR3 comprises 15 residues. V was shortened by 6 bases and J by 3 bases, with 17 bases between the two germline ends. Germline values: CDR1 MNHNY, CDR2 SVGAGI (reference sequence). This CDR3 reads CASSRLGEGDYGYTF. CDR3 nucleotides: TGTGCCAGCAGCCGCCTGGGGGAAGGAGACTATGGCTACACCTTC.

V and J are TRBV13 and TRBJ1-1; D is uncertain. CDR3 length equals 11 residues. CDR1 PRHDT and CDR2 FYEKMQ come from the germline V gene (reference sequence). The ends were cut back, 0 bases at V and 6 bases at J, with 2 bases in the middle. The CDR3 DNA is TGTGCCAGCAGCTTAGGGTCTGAAGCTTTCTTT. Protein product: CASSLGSEAFF. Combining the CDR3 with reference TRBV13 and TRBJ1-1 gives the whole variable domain AAGVIQSPRHLIKEKRETATLKCYPIPRHDTVYWYQQGPGQDPQFLISFYEKMQSDKGSIPDRFSAQQFSDYHSELNMSSLELGDSALYFCASSLGSEAFFGQGTRLTVV.

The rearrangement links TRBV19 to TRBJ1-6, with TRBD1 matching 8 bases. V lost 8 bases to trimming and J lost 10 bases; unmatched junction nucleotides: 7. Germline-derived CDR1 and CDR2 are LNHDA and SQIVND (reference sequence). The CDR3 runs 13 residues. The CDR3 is CASATGVRSPLHF. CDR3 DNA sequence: TGTGCCAGTGCGACAGGGGTTAGGTCACCCCTCCACTTT.

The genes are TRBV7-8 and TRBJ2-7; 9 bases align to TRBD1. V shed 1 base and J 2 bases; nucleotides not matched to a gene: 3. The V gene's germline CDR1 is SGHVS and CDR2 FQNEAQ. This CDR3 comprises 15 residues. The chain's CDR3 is CASSLVGTGTYEQYF. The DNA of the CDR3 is TGTGCCAGCAGCTTAGTAGGGACAGGGACCTACGAGCAGTACTTC.

CDR3 sequence reads: CASSFVGYEQYF. The CDR3 DNA is TGTGCCAGCAGTTTTGTGGGTTACGAGCAGTACTTC. The V call is TRBV27, the J call TRBJ2-7; no definite D call. The CDR3 has 12 residues. The V end lost 3 bases, the J end lost 4 bases, and 7 bases lay between the germline ends. Germline V gene sequence: CDR1 MNHEY, CDR2 SMNVEV (reference sequence).